A single sample is the source of the 25 T cell receptor beta chains below, sequenced in a study of shared clonotypes between healthy human individuals. Profiling relied on immunoSEQ multiplex PCR, and the TCRdb table lists in-frame clones only, not all of them. The sample shows 2 million to 2.5 million clones, approximately 95% of them seen only once. Sequences were obtained from naive CD4+ T cells sorted from blood. The subset here: CD45RA+ positively selected. The receptors stem from a man aged 18-30 years in good health.

Remarks on this clone: A much more abundant neighbour one base away suggests this may be a read error. The sample contains more than one DNA sequence encoding this CDR3. V and J are TRBV2 and TRBJ1-5; D may be TRBD1 (5 bases). Trimming removed 4 bases from V and 4 bases from J, with 8 bases in between. Germline V lookup: CDR1 SNHLY, CDR2 FYNNEI. This CDR3 region has 13 residues. This CDR3 is CASSGEGNQPQHF. Here the CDR3 DNA reads TGTGCCAGCAGTGGGGAGGGGAATCAGCCCCAGCATTTT.

This chain uses TRBV19 with TRBJ1-2; the D is unclear. CDR3 size: 13 residues. Germline V gene lookup returns CDR1 LNHDA and CDR2 SQIVND (reference sequence). V lost 7 bases and J lost 8, with 17 bases in between. CDR3 sequence: CASNSHLRGGYTF. CDR3 bases: TGTGCCAGTAACTCACATCTCCGAGGGGGCTACACCTTC. The full variable domain, with the rest looked up from reference TRBV19 and TRBJ1-2, is DGGITQSPKYLFRKEGQNVTLSCEQNLNHDAMYWYRQDPGQGLRLIYYSQIVNDFQKGDIAEGYSVSREKKESFPLTVTSAQKNPTAFYLCASNSHLRGGYTFGSGTRLTVV.

On this clone: One junction end does not reproduce the germline sequence, and a read error may be involved. This sequence joins TRBV7-7 and TRBJ2-1; D may be TRBD1 or TRBD2 (5 bases each). This CDR3 spans 15 amino acids. Germline CDR1 and CDR2: SSHAT and FNYEAQ (reference sequence). The CDR3 DNA reads as TGTGCTAGCAGCCCCGGGGCTAGCACTTACAATGAGCAGTTCTTC. This translates into CASSPGASTYNEQFF.

The chain links TRBV30 to TRBJ2-7; possibly TRBD1 for D (6 bases). CDR3 size: 14 residues. V was shortened by 1 base and J by 0 bases, with 10 bases between the two germline ends. CDR1 is GTSNPN, CDR2 SVGIG, per germline (reference sequence). The CDR3 sequence is CAWSADSNSYEQYF. The CDR3 DNA follows: TGTGCCTGGAGTGCGGACAGTAACTCCTACGAGCAGTACTTC.

The rearrangement uses TRBV12-5 and TRBJ2-7; possible D gene TRBD1, 6 bases. Trimming cost V 0 bases and J 2 bases, with 8 bases left between them. Germline V gives CDR1 LGHNT, CDR2 FRNRAP. CDR3 length equals 14 residues. The CDR3 reads CASGLVAGAYEQYF. The CDR3 DNA follows: TGTGCTAGTGGTTTGGTAGCAGGGGCCTACGAGCAGTACTTC.

A word on this clone: Other nucleotide sequences in the sample specify the same CDR3. The genes are TRBV18 and TRBJ1-2; TRBD1 might be the D (6 bases). The CDR3 has 14 amino acids. Trimming took 3 bases from V and 3 from J, leaving 11 bases between them. The V gene's germline CDR1 is KGHSH and CDR2 LQKENI. The CDR3, as DNA: TGTGCCAGCTCACCGCTCGGGGGCGACTATGGCTACACCTTC. As protein: CASSPLGGDYGYTF.

This clone was detected only once. Mismatch with germline at one junction end may stem from a read error. The chain joins TRBV7-7 to TRBJ2-7; TRBD1 agrees at 11 bases. CDR3 length: 15 residues. The germline CDR1 and CDR2 sequences are SSHAT and FNYEAQ (reference sequence). The CDR3 protein is CASSLDRGPAYEQYF. CDR3 nucleotide sequence: TGTGCTAGCAGCTTGGACAGGGGGCCCGCCTACGAGCAGTACTTC.

This chain joins TRBV30 and TRBJ1-2; 7 positions match TRBD1. V shed 4 bases, J shed 1 base, and the junction held 3 bases outside the gene matches. The CDR3 is 13 amino acids. Germline CDR1 GTSNPN, CDR2 SVGIG (reference sequence). The CDR3 DNA follows: TGTGCCTGGAATCGGGACAGTAACTATGGCTACACCTTC. Protein sequence: CAWNRDSNYGYTF.

This clone was detected only once. This chain connects TRBV5-1 to TRBJ1-4, with D tentatively TRBD1 (6 bases). CDR3 length equals 19 residues. Germline assignment: CDR1 SGHRS and CDR2 YFSETQ. With 0 bases removed from V and 0 bases from J, the gap between germline ends came to 18 bases. The CDR3 is CASSLARPDRSATNEKLFF. In DNA, the CDR3 is TGCGCCAGCAGCTTGGCTCGACCGGACAGAAGTGCAACTAATGAAAAACTGTTTTTT.

With respect to this clone: A read error may be the cause here, since a much bigger clone is one base away. This same CDR3 is encoded by further DNA sequences in the sample. The chain links TRBV29-1 to TRBJ1-5, with D maybe TRBD1 (5 bases). Germline CDR1 and CDR2: SQVTM and ANQGSEA. The CDR3 runs 12 residues. The CDR3 nucleotides read TGCAGCGTTGCAGGGAGCAACCAGCCCCAGCATTTT. This encodes CSVAGSNQPQHF.

Only one count was recorded for this clone. The identical CDR3 is also encoded by other nucleotide sequences in the sample. The genes are TRBV11-2 and TRBJ1-6; D unresolved. With 1 base removed from V and 8 bases from J, the gap between germline ends came to 6 bases. Germline-derived CDR1 and CDR2 are SGHAT and FQNNGV. This CDR3 contains 13 residues. CDR3 sequence reads: CASSLVGDSPLHF. The CDR3 nucleotides are TGTGCCAGCAGCTTAGTGGGCGATTCACCCCTCCACTTT.

V usage is TRBV5-1 and J usage is TRBJ2-7, with 9 bases that match TRBD2. V trimming: 1 base; J trimming: 1 base; junction bases outside the gene matches: 3. There are 15 residues in the CDR3. Germline CDR1 reads SGHRS; CDR2 reads YFSETQ. The CDR3 nucleotides read TGCGCCAGCAGCTTGCCCCTAGCGGGGTCCTACGAGCAGTACTTC. It specifies CASSLPLAGSYEQYF.

The genes are TRBV30 and TRBJ1-4; TRBD1 might be the D (5 bases). This CDR3 is built from 15 residues. Per germline, CDR1 GTSNPN and CDR2 SVGIG (reference sequence). The ends were cut back, 0 bases at V and 4 bases at J, with 12 bases in the middle. The CDR3 coding sequence is TGTGCCTGGAGTGTACCCAGGGCCTTTAATGAAAAACTGTTTTTT. Amino acid sequence: CAWSVPRAFNEKLFF.

This chain uses TRBV2 with TRBJ2-3; 11 bases line up with TRBD2. The trim removed 6 bases at V and 3 bases at J, leaving 8 bases unmatched. Looked up from germline, CDR1 is SNHLY and CDR2 is FYNNEI. This CDR3 has 16 residues. DNA of the CDR3: TGTGCCAGCAGGGCTGGGACTAGCGGAGGGACAGATACGCAGTATTTT. Amino acid sequence: CASRAGTSGGTDTQYF. Full variable domain (outside the CDR3, taken from reference TRBV2 and TRBJ2-3): EPEVTQTPSHQVTQMGQEVILRCVPISNHLYFYWYRQILGQKVEFLVSFYNNEISEKSEIFDDQFSVERPDGSNFTLKIRSTKLEDSAMYFCASRAGTSGGTDTQYFGPGTRLTVL.

The chain couples TRBV21-1 to TRBJ2-2; the table's D call TRBD1 went unverified against the DNA. TRBV21-1 is a recognized pseudogene. The CDR3 is made up of 15 amino acids. CDR3 nucleotides: TGTGCCAGCAGTCACAGGGGGCGCGAAAGCGGGGAGCTGTTTTTT. Protein: CASSHRGRESGELFF.

V is TRBV28 and J is TRBJ1-5; D gene unclear. The CDR3 covers 17 residues. From germline, CDR1 is MDHEN and CDR2 SYDVKM. Deletions cut 2 bases from V and 0 bases from J, with 14 bases between. Here the CDR3 DNA reads TGTGCCAGCAGTTTAAGTCGCGAGTTTTATAGCAATCAGCCCCAGCATTTT. Translating it yields CASSLSREFYSNQPQHF.

This clone appeared many times. Other nucleotide sequences from this sample produce the same CDR3. This sequence joins TRBV30 and TRBJ2-3; no clear D. CDR1 and CDR2 from the germline V gene are GTSNPN and SVGIG (reference sequence). The CDR3 spans 12 residues. Trimming took 0 bases from V and 4 from J, leaving 5 bases between them. The CDR3 DNA follows: TGTGCCTGGAGTGTACTTTCAGATACGCAGTATTTT. Translated, it gives CAWSVLSDTQYF.

This clone occurred once. The rearrangement links TRBV4-1 to TRBJ1-2; D not certain. Germline CDR1 reads MGHRA; CDR2 reads YSYEKL. This CDR3 is built from 14 residues. V lost 3 bases, J lost 5 bases, and 13 bases lay in between. The CDR3 nucleotides read TGCGCCAGCAGCCACCTGACAAGCTTTTATGGCTACACCTTC. This translates into CASSHLTSFYGYTF.

Here the CDR3 DNA reads TGTGCCAGCAGAGAATCCGGGACAGGGTTGTACAATGAGCAGTTCTTC. Translated, it gives CASRESGTGLYNEQFF. The rearrangement uses TRBV7-2 and TRBJ2-1, with TRBD1 matching 9 bases. With V trimmed by 6 bases and J by 4 bases, 10 bases remained unmatched. Germline V gives CDR1 SGHTA, CDR2 FQGNSA. This CDR3 is 16 amino acids long.

The chain is built from TRBV5-1 and TRBJ2-3, with 12 bases identical to TRBD2. The junction had 6 bases not matched to a gene; V was cut back by 4 bases and J by 3 bases. CDR1 and CDR2 from the germline V gene are SGHRS and YFSETQ. The CDR3 consists of 16 residues. CDR3 DNA: TGCGCCAGCAGCGCCCTAGCGGGAGGGCCGACAGATACGCAGTATTTT. Translating it yields CASSALAGGPTDTQYF.

The rearrangement links TRBV28 to TRBJ2-1; 7 nucleotides agree with TRBD2. The CDR3 consists of 15 residues. The germline V gene has CDR1 MDHEN and CDR2 SYDVKM. V dropped 4 bases and J dropped 5; count of bases not matched to a gene: 8. CDR3 amino acids: CASSSTGTIHNEQFF. The DNA of the CDR3 is TGTGCCAGCAGTTCCACCGGGACTATCCACAATGAGCAGTTCTTC.

This clone was seen once. This chain connects TRBV10-3 to TRBJ2-1, with 9 positions matching TRBD2. The CDR3 loop spans 15 amino acids. Trimming removed 0 bases from V and 8 bases from J; junction bases left unmatched: 5. Germline CDR1 reads ENHRY; CDR2 reads SYGVKD. The CDR3 loop reads CAISESSGRLDEQFF. The CDR3 DNA follows: TGTGCCATCAGTGAGTCAAGCGGGAGGTTGGATGAGCAGTTCTTC.

This chain links TRBV30 with TRBJ1-1; D is ambiguous. This CDR3 has 13 amino acids. V shed 5 bases and J shed 6 bases, with 16 bases lying between them. Per germline, CDR1 GTSNPN and CDR2 SVGIG (reference sequence). The CDR3 DNA sequence: TGTGCCTGGGCCGCAGGACGTGGGGCTGAAGCTTTCTTT. Residues: CAWAAGRGAEAFF.

The chain employs TRBV28 and TRBJ2-7; 10 bases line up with TRBD2. The CDR3 has 17 residues. Trimming cost V 2 bases and J 7 bases; bases outside gene matches: 14. The germline V gene has CDR1 MDHEN and CDR2 SYDVKM. The CDR3 DNA sequence: TGTGCCAGCAGTTTAGGCTCCGGATTAGCGGGAGGTCATGAGCAGTACTTC. The encoded protein is CASSLGSGLAGGHEQYF. The variable domain in full, with the rest retrieved from reference TRBV28 and TRBJ2-7, is DVKVTQSSRYLVKRTGEKVFLECVQDMDHENMFWYRQDPGLGLRLIYFSYDVKMKEKGDIPEGYSVSREKKERFSLILESASTNQTSMYLCASSLGSGLAGGHEQYFGPGTRLTVT.

This clone was observed a handful of times. The chain is built from TRBV9 and TRBJ1-1; 10 positions match TRBD1. V shed 3 bases and J 4 bases; nucleotides not matched to a gene: 6. The CDR3 spans 15 residues. Germline CDR1 is SGDLS and CDR2 is YYNGEE. CDR3 loop: CASSGRQGAITEAFF. The CDR3 bases are TGTGCCAGCAGCGGGAGACAGGGGGCGATCACTGAAGCTTTCTTT.